Presented here are 24 T cell receptor beta chains from one specimen sequenced in a study of blood T cell repertoires in COVID-19. Assay: immunoSEQ multiplex PCR; the TCRdb copy retains only in-frame clones and omits some. The sample consists of about 240,000 clones, around 86% of them appearing once. Sequenced material: peripheral blood. The receptors were gathered from a man younger than 40 who had recovered from COVID-19.

The chain uses TRBV7-9 and TRBJ2-3; 8 positions match TRBD2. There are 16 residues in the CDR3. V shed 5 bases, J shed 2 bases, and the junction held 9 bases outside the gene matches. Germline lookup yields CDR1 SEHNR and CDR2 FQNEAQ (reference sequence). The CDR3 loop reads CASSPVVAGNTDTQYF. As DNA, the CDR3 is TGTGCCAGCAGCCCTGTGGTAGCGGGGAACACAGATACGCAGTATTTT.

The CDR3 coding sequence is TGTGCCAGCAGCTTAGCTTCACTCGGGACAGTATCAAAAAGTAGGCAGTATTTT. Translation: CASSLASLGTVSKSRQYF. V and J are TRBV7-6 and TRBJ2-3; 7 bases fit TRBD1. From germline, CDR1 is SGHVS and CDR2 FNYEAQ. The CDR3 runs 18 residues. J lost 11 bases, V lost 0 bases, and 20 bases had no gene match.

The rearrangement uses TRBV20-1 and TRBJ1-3, with D maybe TRBD1 (5 bases). From germline, CDR1 is DFQATT and CDR2 SNEGSKA (reference sequence). This CDR3 is 11 amino acids long. V gave up 5 bases and J gave up 9 bases, with 11 bases separating them. The CDR3 sequence is CSALGAGTIYF. The CDR3 DNA reads as TGCAGTGCTCTAGGGGCAGGCACCATATATTTT.

This clone was seen a handful of times. The chain uses TRBV9 and TRBJ1-6; possibly TRBD1 for D (5 bases). From germline, CDR1 is SGDLS and CDR2 YYNGEE. CDR3 length: 15 amino acids. The V and J ends lost 3 bases and 3 bases respectively, with 10 bases between them. CDR3 residues: CASSGGHGYNSPLHF. The CDR3 coding sequence is TGTGCCAGCAGCGGCGGACATGGCTATAATTCACCCCTCCACTTT. The full variable domain, completed using reference TRBV9 and TRBJ1-6, is DSGVTQTPKHLITATGQRVTLRCSPRSGDLSVYWYQQSLDQGLQFLIQYYNGEERAKGNILERFSAQQFPDLHSELNLSSLELGDSALYFCASSGGHGYNSPLHFGNGTRLTVT.

To note about this clone: One junction end disagrees with the germline gene, perhaps due to a read error. The CDR3 sequence: CASSQGRGSAQYF. In DNA, the CDR3 is TGTGCTAGCAGCCAAGGACGGGGATCGGCCCAGTACTTC. The V and J genes are TRBV7-9 and TRBJ2-5; a possible D gene is TRBD2 (5 bases). Germline V gene lookup returns CDR1 SEHNR and CDR2 FQNEAQ (reference sequence). The CDR3 is 13 amino acids.

The chain recombines TRBV28 with TRBJ1-2; D might be TRBD1 (6 bases). Germline V gene lookup returns CDR1 MDHEN and CDR2 SYDVKM. Trimming took 3 bases from V and 8 from J, leaving 10 bases between them. This CDR3 spans 12 amino acids. The CDR3 here is CASSFQGLGYTF. The CDR3 nucleotides read TGTGCCAGCAGTTTTCAGGGGTTGGGCTACACCTTC.

This chain joins TRBV19 and TRBJ2-1; no clear D gene. CDR3 length: 11 amino acids. The V end lost 3 bases, the J end lost 10 bases, and 7 bases lay between the germline ends. Germline assignment: CDR1 LNHDA and CDR2 SQIVND (reference sequence). The CDR3 DNA sequence: TGTGCCAGTAGTATCTCCTTGGAGCAGTTCTTC. It is translated as CASSISLEQFF.

The V call is TRBV3-1 (or the pseudogene TRBV3-2), the J call TRBJ2-7; TRBD2 matches at 9 bases. V shed 3 bases and J 2 bases; nucleotides not matched to a gene: 5. CDR1 is LGHDT and CDR2 is YNNKEL in the germline V gene (reference sequence). The CDR3 is made up of 15 amino acids. The chain's CDR3 is CASSHHSGGAYEQYF. Here the CDR3 DNA reads TGTGCCAGCAGCCACCATAGCGGGGGAGCCTACGAGCAGTACTTC.

About this clone itself: Other DNA sequences in this specimen translate into the identical CDR3. The V gene is TRBV29-1, the J gene TRBJ2-3; tentative D call: TRBD2 (6 bases). Between the trimmed V and J ends, which lost 6 bases and 4 bases, there was a span of 11 bases. The CDR3 runs to 12 residues. Germline loops: CDR1 SQVTM, CDR2 ANQGSEA. The CDR3 here is CSVEGGADTQYF. The CDR3 coding sequence is TGCAGCGTAGAGGGAGGCGCAGATACGCAGTATTTT.

The chain carries TRBV6-6 and TRBJ1-1; no clear D gene. Trimming removed 0 bases from V and 8 bases from J, with 16 bases in between. This CDR3 is 15 amino acids long. Germline values: CDR1 MNHNY, CDR2 SVGAGI (reference sequence). DNA of the CDR3: TGTGCCAGCAGTTACTCGGGCAGCACCGAAATCGAAGCTTTCTTT. Residues: CASSYSGSTEIEAFF.

The CDR3 nucleotides read TGTGCCAGCAGCTTAAGAAGCGGGGGGGTCACAGATACGCAGTATTTT. It codes for CASSLRSGGVTDTQYF. The V gene is TRBV5-6, the J gene TRBJ2-3; 10 bases agree with TRBD2. The germline CDR1 and CDR2 sequences are SGHDT and YYEEEE. The CDR3 is 16 residues long. V dropped 2 bases and J dropped 2; count of bases not matched to a gene: 5.

The V call is TRBV10-3, the J call TRBJ2-5; 8 bases align to TRBD1. V shed 11 bases, J shed 1 base, and the junction held 12 bases outside the gene matches. In germline, CDR1 is ENHRY, CDR2 SYGVKD. The CDR3 has 15 residues. DNA for the CDR3: TGTGCCGTTCAGGGGGCAGCCCTGGGCCAAGAGACCCAGTACTTC. As protein: CAVQGAALGQETQYF.

The chain employs TRBV7-2 and TRBJ2-5; 12 bases agree with TRBD2. Per germline, CDR1 SGHTA and CDR2 FQGNSA. This CDR3 comprises 16 residues. The V segment lost 2 bases and the J segment 4 bases; nucleotides outside the gene matches: 5. The CDR3 DNA reads as TGTGCCAGCAGCTTATCTAGCGGGGGGGCGGGAGAGACCCAGTACTTC. Translated, it gives CASSLSSGGAGETQYF.

This sequence joins TRBV6-5 and TRBJ2-7; TRBD1 matches at 7 bases. The CDR3 covers 12 residues. CDR1 and CDR2 (germline): MNHEY, SVGAGI. V was pared by 2 bases and J by 5 bases, with 0 bases of the junction left unmatched. The CDR3 sequence is CASSYQGDEQYF. DNA of the CDR3: TGTGCCAGCAGTTACCAGGGGGACGAGCAGTACTTC.

The chain uses TRBV5-1 and TRBJ2-7, with 8 bases lining up with TRBD1. This CDR3 spans 14 amino acids. V dropped 5 bases and J dropped 4; count of bases not matched to a gene: 8. Germline loops: CDR1 SGHRS, CDR2 YFSETQ. CDR3 protein: CASRGQGGVYEQYF. DNA of the CDR3: TGCGCCAGCAGAGGACAGGGCGGTGTTTACGAGCAGTACTTC.

Only a few counts were recorded for this clone. The V and J genes are TRBV5-4 and TRBJ1-1; D gene ambiguous. CDR1 SGHNT and CDR2 YYREEE come from the germline V gene (reference sequence). V was trimmed by 4 bases and J by 0 bases, leaving 7 bases between them. This CDR3 is 13 amino acids long. The CDR3 protein is CASSVDLNTEAFF. The CDR3 DNA is TGTGCCAGCAGCGTAGACTTGAACACTGAAGCTTTCTTT.

The chain has TRBV5-5 and TRBJ2-5, with 10 bases matching TRBD1. After removal of 4 bases from V and 4 bases from J, the junction contained 13 bases not matched to a gene. This CDR3 has 17 amino acids. Germline lookup yields CDR1 SGHKS and CDR2 YYEKEE (reference sequence). CDR3 bases: TGTGCCAGCAGCGTTGGGACAGGGGCAGCTCAAGCAGAGACCCAGTACTTC. As protein: CASSVGTGAAQAETQYF. Looking up the rest from reference TRBV5-5 and TRBJ2-5 gives the full variable domain: DAGVTQSPTHLIKTRGQQVTLRCSPISGHKSVSWYQQVLGQGPQFIFQYYEKEERGRGNFPDRFSARQFPNYSSELNVNALLLGDSALYLCASSVGTGAAQAETQYFGPGTRLLVL.

This clone has at least ten counts. DNA for the CDR3: TGTGCCAGCAGTGCTAGCGGGGGGGCCAATGAGCAGTTCTTC. Amino acids: CASSASGGANEQFF. This chain links TRBV6-4 with TRBJ2-1; TRBD2 matches 12 bases. CDR1 is MRHNA and CDR2 is SNTAGT in the germline V gene. The CDR3 sequence is 14 residues long. The trim removed 4 bases at V and 6 bases at J, leaving 1 base unmatched.

The chain links TRBV4-2 to TRBJ1-6; D is ambiguous. Germline CDR1 reads LGHNA; CDR2 reads YNFKEQ. This CDR3 is 20 amino acids long. V gave up 1 base and J gave up 0 bases, with 19 bases separating them. In DNA form, the CDR3 reads TGTGCCAGCAGCCAAGGATTCTTAACCCGACGGAGCTCCTATAATTCACCCCTCCACTTT. Its translation: CASSQGFLTRRSSYNSPLHF.

This chain uses TRBV27 with TRBJ2-3, with a weak D call TRBD2 (6 bases). Germline CDR1 reads MNHEY; CDR2 reads SMNVEV (reference sequence). Trimming took off 3 bases at V and 2 bases at J, with 9 bases between the two ends. CDR3 length: 14 amino acids. CDR3: CASSFRGFTDTQYF. CDR3 sequence (DNA): TGTGCCAGCAGTTTTCGGGGGTTCACAGATACGCAGTATTTT.

J is TRBJ2-1 and V is TRBV6-2 or TRBV6-3, with TRBD2 identical over 9 bases. Germline CDR1 MNHEY, CDR2 SVGEGT. The CDR3 loop spans 14 amino acids. Trimming took 2 bases from V and 6 from J; bases not matched to a gene: 2. The CDR3 DNA follows: TGTGCCAGCAGTTACGCGGGGGGGCCCAATGAGCAGTTCTTC. The encoded protein is CASSYAGGPNEQFF.

The rearrangement links TRBV10-3 to TRBJ1-1, with TRBD1 matching 8 bases. Germline V gene data show CDR1 as ENHRY and CDR2 as SYGVKD. J was trimmed by 11 bases and V by 10 bases; bases with no gene match: 9. The CDR3 runs 11 residues. The chain's CDR3 is CATSGQGRAFF. CDR3 nucleotides: TGTGCCACCTCAGGACAGGGACGGGCTTTCTTT.

This sequence joins TRBV7-8 and TRBJ2-5; D is undetermined. Germline assignment: CDR1 SGHVS and CDR2 FQNEAQ. V dropped 1 base and J dropped 7 bases, with 13 bases sitting between them. The CDR3 is 14 residues long. In DNA form, the CDR3 reads TGTGCCAGCAGCTTAGAGTCCCCAATCGGGACCCAGTACTTC. The encoded protein is CASSLESPIGTQYF.

The CDR3: CASSESGGVGYTF. The CDR3 nucleotides are TGTGCCAGCAGTGAATCGGGAGGAGTTGGCTACACCTTC. The rearrangement uses TRBV6-1 and TRBJ1-2; D is unresolved. Germline-derived CDR1 and CDR2 are MNHNS and SASEGT. This CDR3 is built from 13 residues. The V end was cut by 2 bases, the J end by 7 bases, with 11 bases between.